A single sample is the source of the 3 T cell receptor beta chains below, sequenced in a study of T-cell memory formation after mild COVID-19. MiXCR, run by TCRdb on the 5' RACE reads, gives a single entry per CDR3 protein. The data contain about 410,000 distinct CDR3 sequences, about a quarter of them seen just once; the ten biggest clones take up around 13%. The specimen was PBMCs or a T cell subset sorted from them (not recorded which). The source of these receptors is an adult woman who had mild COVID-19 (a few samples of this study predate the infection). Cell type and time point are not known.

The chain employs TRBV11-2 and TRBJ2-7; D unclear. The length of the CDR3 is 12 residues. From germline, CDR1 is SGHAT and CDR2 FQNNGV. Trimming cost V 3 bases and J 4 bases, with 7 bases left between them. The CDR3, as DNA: TGTGCCAGCAGCTTGATCCTTTACGAGCAGTACTTC. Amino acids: CASSLILYEQYF.

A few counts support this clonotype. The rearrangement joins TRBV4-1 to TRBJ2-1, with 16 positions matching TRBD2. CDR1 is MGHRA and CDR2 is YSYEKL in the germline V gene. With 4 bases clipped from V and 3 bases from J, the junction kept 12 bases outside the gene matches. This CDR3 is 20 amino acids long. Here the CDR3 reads CASSPAGLAGGHHYYNEQFF. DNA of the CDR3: TGCGCCAGCAGCCCCGCGGGACTAGCGGGGGGGCACCACTACTACAATGAGCAGTTCTTC.

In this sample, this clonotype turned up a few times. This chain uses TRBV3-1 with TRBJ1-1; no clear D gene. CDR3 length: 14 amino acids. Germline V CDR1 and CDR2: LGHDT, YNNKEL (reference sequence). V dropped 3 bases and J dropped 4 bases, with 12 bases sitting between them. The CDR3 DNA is TGTGCCAGCAGCCAGTATACAGAGGCCACTGAAGCTTTCTTT. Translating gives CASSQYTEATEAFF. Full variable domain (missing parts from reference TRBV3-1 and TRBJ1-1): DTAVSQTPKYLVTQMGNDKSIKCEQNLGHDTMYWYKQDSKKFLKIMFSYNNKELIINETVPNRFSPKSPDKAHLNLHINSLELGDSAVYFCASSQYTEATEAFFGQGTRLTVV.